This passage covers 4 T cell receptor beta chains from one sample sequenced in a study of blood T cells in healthy people across ages. A second about 7 to 12 cycle PCR used barcoded and J-beta primers. TCRdb recomputed calls from the 5' RACE reads with MiXCR, one row per CDR3 protein. The sample contains around 1,600,000 distinct CDR3 sequences, 35% to 45% of which appear only once. The sample comprised blood. Receptors originate from a woman aged 18-29 years in good health.

As concerns this clonotype: At one boundary the junction diverges from the germline segment, which might be a read error. The rearrangement uses TRBV12-3 or TRBV12-4 and TRBJ2-1; D possibly corresponds to TRBD2 (6 bases). The CDR3 contains 14 residues. The CDR3 DNA sequence: TGCGCCAGCACTAGACGAGCGGGCTGCAATGAGCAGTTCTTC. This sequence encodes CASTRRAGCNEQFF.

J is TRBJ2-3 and V is TRBV6-2 or TRBV6-3, with D possibly called TRBD1 or TRBD2 (5 bases each). Looked up from germline, CDR1 is MNHEY and CDR2 is SVGEGT. The V and J ends lost 4 bases and 2 bases respectively, with 13 bases between them. This CDR3 is 15 amino acids long. CDR3 in amino acids: CASSLRGPPTDTQYF. The CDR3 nucleotides are TGTGCCAGCAGTTTGAGGGGACCCCCCACAGATACGCAGTATTTT.

This clonotype was counted at least ten times. V is TRBV20-1 and J is TRBJ2-3, with 9 bases aligning to TRBD2. The germline V gene has CDR1 DFQATT and CDR2 SNEGSKA (reference sequence). Trimming cost V 6 bases and J 1 base; bases outside gene matches: 2. The CDR3 totals 13 residues. The CDR3 protein is CSAQRGGTDTQYF. The CDR3 coding sequence is TGCAGTGCCCAGCGGGGGGGCACAGATACGCAGTATTTT.

This clonotype occurred a few times. V and J are TRBV20-1 and TRBJ1-6; TRBD1 matches 8 bases. The V segment lost 3 bases and the J segment 5 bases; nucleotides outside the gene matches: 6. The V gene's germline CDR1 is DFQATT and CDR2 SNEGSKA (reference sequence). There are 15 residues in the CDR3. CDR3 protein: CSARVRGQNNSPLHF. In DNA, the CDR3 is TGCAGTGCTAGGGTCAGGGGGCAAAATAATTCACCCCTCCACTTT.